Reported below is one TCR beta chain. The V end lost 4 bases, the J end lost 6 bases, and 9 bases lay between the germline ends. Germline CDR1 and CDR2: MDHEN and SYDVKM. The CDR3 is 12 amino acids. Sequencing was performed with immunoSEQ multiplex PCR; in TCRdb, only in-frame clones are kept and a portion is missing. The repertoire holds around 140,000 clones, with roughly 88% as singletons. The data were taken from a study of T cell responses to AZD1222 COVID-19 vaccine. The origin of this receptor is an adult who received the MenACWY meningococcal vaccine as a control. The V and J genes are TRBV28 and TRBJ1-1; maybe TRBD1 (5 bases). The specimen was peripheral blood, collected 28 days after the second dose of the MenACWY control vaccine. CDR3 sequence (DNA): TGTGCCAGCAGTTCGGGACCTTCTGAAGCTTTCTTT. Translating gives CASSSGPSEAFF. Drawing the rest from reference TRBV28 and TRBJ1-1, the complete variable domain is DVKVTQSSRYLVKRTGEKVFLECVQDMDHENMFWYRQDPGLGLRLIYFSYDVKMKEKGDIPEGYSVSREKKERFSLILESASTNQTSMYLCASSSGPSEAFFGQGTRLTVV.